The 10 T cell receptor beta chains presented below share a single source sample, sequenced in a study of T cell responses to AZD1222 COVID-19 vaccine. Assay used: immunoSEQ multiplex PCR; TCRdb lists only in-frame clones, some missing. The sample shows roughly 180,000 clones, about 93% of them seen only once. The sample in question was peripheral blood, obtained 28 days after the second AZD1222 dose. The origin of the receptors is an adult who received the AZD1222 COVID-19 vaccine.

The chain has TRBV5-1 and TRBJ2-1; tentatively, D is TRBD1 (6 bases). V lost 5 bases and J 4 bases, leaving 10 bases between the germline ends. The CDR3 consists of 13 residues. Germline V lookup: CDR1 SGHRS, CDR2 YFSETQ. The CDR3 region has the DNA TGCGCCAGCAGTTCCGGGACATACAATGAGCAGTTCTTC. The encoded protein is CASSSGTYNEQFF.

The chain links TRBV6-2 or TRBV6-3 to TRBJ2-3, with 15 positions matching TRBD2. CDR1 is MNHEY, CDR2 SVGEGT, per germline. With V trimmed by 5 bases and J by 3 bases, 12 bases remained unmatched. The length of the CDR3 is 19 residues. The DNA for the CDR3 is TGTGCCAGCAGTGACGGACTAGCGGGAGGGCCGAGGCGGACAGATACGCAGTATTTT. Translating it yields CASSDGLAGGPRRTDTQYF.

The chain is built from TRBV9 and TRBJ2-3, with 9 bases identical to TRBD2. The V gene's germline CDR1 is SGDLS and CDR2 YYNGEE. The CDR3 runs 16 residues. Trimming cost V 0 bases and J 0 bases; bases outside gene matches: 2. CDR3 DNA: TGTGCCAGCAGCGTAGATAGCGGGGGAAGCACAGATACGCAGTATTTT. It codes for CASSVDSGGSTDTQYF. Looking up the rest from reference TRBV9 and TRBJ2-3 gives the full variable domain: DSGVTQTPKHLITATGQRVTLRCSPRSGDLSVYWYQQSLDQGLQFLIQYYNGEERAKGNILERFSAQQFPDLHSELNLSSLELGDSALYFCASSVDSGGSTDTQYFGPGTRLTVL.

The rearrangement joins TRBV5-5 to TRBJ2-7; no definite D call. The CDR3 covers 14 residues. Trimming pared 0 bases from V and 2 bases from J, leaving 9 bases between. CDR1 SGHKS and CDR2 YYEKEE come from the germline V gene (reference sequence). CDR3 protein: CASSLASAAYEQYF. DNA for the CDR3: TGTGCCAGCAGCTTGGCTTCCGCCGCCTACGAGCAGTACTTC.

This chain uses TRBV29-1 with TRBJ1-1, with 7 bases matching TRBD1. Germline CDR1 reads SQVTM; CDR2 reads ANQGSEA. With 3 bases clipped from V and 4 bases from J, the junction kept 11 bases outside the gene matches. The CDR3 spans 15 residues. Here the CDR3 DNA reads TGCAGCGTTGAGAGCAGGGGGGGTATCGGCACTGAAGCTTTCTTT. Translated, it gives CSVESRGGIGTEAFF.

The chain is built from TRBV7-9 and TRBJ1-4; 9 bases line up with TRBD1. Germline CDR1 and CDR2: SEHNR and FQNEAQ (reference sequence). V dropped 6 bases and J dropped 3; count of bases not matched to a gene: 11. This CDR3 spans 17 amino acids. The CDR3 DNA is TGTGCCAGCAGACCAGTCCCGGGACAGGGCCCTAATGAAAAACTGTTTTTT. Encoded protein: CASRPVPGQGPNEKLFF.

The rearrangement links TRBV9 to TRBJ1-2; a weak D match, TRBD1 (6 bases). The germline CDR1 and CDR2 sequences are SGDLS and YYNGEE. This CDR3 contains 14 residues. V was clipped by 3 bases and J by 10 bases, with 19 bases between them. CDR3 DNA sequence: TGTGCCAGCAGCGCGGGTACAGGGACGCGCGACTACACCTTC. Translating it yields CASSAGTGTRDYTF.

V is TRBV7-9 and J is TRBJ1-5, with D perhaps matching TRBD1 (6 bases). Deletions cut 2 bases from V and 7 bases from J, with 12 bases between. CDR1 and CDR2 from the germline V gene are SEHNR and FQNEAQ (reference sequence). The CDR3 totals 14 residues. CDR3 protein: CASSLSAGDQPQHF. The CDR3 DNA is TGTGCCAGCAGCTTATCGGCAGGGGACCAGCCCCAGCATTTT.

This chain joins TRBV3-1 (or the pseudogene TRBV3-2) and TRBJ2-3, with D maybe TRBD2 (6 bases). The V gene lost 5 bases and the J gene lost 2 bases, with 14 bases spanning the gap. The CDR3 has 15 residues. From germline, CDR1 is LGHDT and CDR2 YNNKEL (reference sequence). This CDR3 reads CASSSASDYTDTQYF. CDR3 nucleotide sequence: TGTGCCAGCAGCTCAGCTAGCGACTACACAGATACGCAGTATTTT.

The gene calls are TRBV15 and TRBJ1-1, with 12 bases that match TRBD1. The germline CDR1 and CDR2 sequences are LNHNV and YYDKDF (reference sequence). The CDR3 sequence is 19 residues long. The V segment lost 2 bases and the J segment 1 base; nucleotides outside the gene matches: 11. The CDR3 bases are TGTGCCACCAGCAGATCCCCGGGACAGGGGGCCCTTAAGAACACTGAAGCTTTCTTT. Amino acid sequence: CATSRSPGQGALKNTEAFF.